This entry concerns a single T cell receptor (beta chain). Its antigen is not known. One end of the junction fails to match germline, which may point to a read error. These data come from a study of blood T cells in healthy people across ages. Study results and limitations: Strong correlation was found linking TCR beta diversity to naive T cell percentage. In long-lived donors, naive CD4+ cell counts and diversity exceeded those of aged donors. Naive and antigen-experienced cells could not be conclusively compared, given unsorted PBMCs.

Primers used in a second PCR of about 6 to 11 cycles were a sample-barcoded 5' primer and a J-beta primer mix. With 12 random nucleotides, a template-switch adaptor tagged each individual cDNA molecule. TCRdb reprocessed the 5' RACE reads via MiXCR and lists one record per CDR3 protein. The profile shows about 640,000 distinct CDR3 sequences, about 54% of them singletons. The CDR3 totals 15 residues. Looked up from germline, CDR1 is SGHRS and CDR2 is YFSETQ. The TCR originated in a man in his 60s in good health. The specimen was blood. This chain links TRBV5-1 with TRBJ2-5; perhaps TRBD1 as D (5 bases). In nucleotides, the CDR3 is TGTGCCAGCAGCTTGGCCGTCAGGGATCAAGAGACCCAGTACTTC. This encodes CASSLAVRDQETQYF.